This is a list of T cell receptor beta chains from one sample in a study of identical twins. TCRdb called the 5' RACE reads again in MiXCR, with one record for every CDR3 protein. The sample holds roughly 250,000 distinct CDR3 sequences, about 7% seen once. The same data also contributed to another study, on yellow fever vaccine responses in identical twins.

The sample consisted of memory (CD45RO+) T cells sorted from blood. The origin of the receptors is a woman aged 18-30 years in good health. CDR3s include the opening cysteine and the closing phenylalanine or tryptophan. D genes are given only for firm matches. Not all rows give a size; the values are once, few, many and, for expanded clones, a class.

clone_size j_call v_call cdr3_length d_call cdr3_nt cdr3_aa
few TRBJ2-1 TRBV3-1 14 TRBD2 TGTGCCAGCAGTCCTCTAGCGGGGTACAGTGAGCAGTTCTTC CASSPLAGYSEQFF
. TRBJ2-1 TRBV28 15 . TGTGCCAGCAGTTTGGGGGGGGGCGAGTTGAATGAGCAGTTCTTC CASSLGGGELNEQFF
many TRBJ2-5 TRBV11-2 13 . TGTGCCAGCAGCTTGTGGGTTAAAGAGACCCAGTACTTC CASSLWVKETQYF
few TRBJ2-7 TRBV19 15 TRBD1 TGTGCCAGTTCTGGCTTCCTCCAGGGGGTTGGCGAGCAGTACTTC CASSGFLQGVGEQYF
few TRBJ1-5 TRBV12-3/TRBV12-4 17 . TGTGCCAGCAGTTTAGCCGGTGGTCCGGGGGCTGATCAGCCCCAGCATTTT CASSLAGGPGADQPQHF
few TRBJ2-3 TRBV14 16 TRBD2 TGTGCCAGCAGCCGCTTAGCTGGCGGGGGGGCAGATACGCAGTATTTT CASSRLAGGGADTQYF
once TRBJ2-1 TRBV28 13 . TGTGCCAGCAGTTTATCAGGACTACCGGAACAGTTCTTC CASSLSGLPEQFF
. TRBJ1-2 TRBV3-1 13 . TGTGCCAGCAGCCCGGACGGATCTTATGGCTACACCTTC CASSPDGSYGYTF
many TRBJ2-3 TRBV29-1 15 TRBD2 TGCAGCGTTGCCTCCGGTAGCGGGCACACAGATACGCAGTATTTT CSVASGSGHTDTQYF
many TRBJ1-2 TRBV5-6 15 TRBD1 TGTGCCAGCAGCTACAAGACAGGGAAAGGCTATGGCTACACCTTC CASSYKTGKGYGYTF
few TRBJ2-5 TRBV20-1 17 TRBD2 TGCAGTGCCCTCTCCCCCCCGGGACTAGGGCCTCTTGAGACCCAGTACTTC CSALSPPGLGPLETQYF
. TRBJ2-1 TRBV20-1 14 . TGCAGTGCTGGGGCCCAAGAAACCTACAATGAGCAGTTCTTC CSAGAQETYNEQFF
many TRBJ2-7 TRBV7-8 18 . TGTGCCAGCAGCTCGAGCCACCCTTTTGCAGCCGTTACCTACGAGCAGTACTTC CASSSSHPFAAVTYEQYF
. TRBJ2-1 TRBV11-3 16 . TGTGCCAGCAGCTCGGGACAAGTGTCGGTCTACAATGAGCAGTTCTTC CASSSGQVSVYNEQFF
. TRBJ2-6 TRBV3-1 13 . TGTGCCAGTTCGACGCCTGGGGCCAACGTCCTGACTTTC CASSTPGANVLTF
many TRBJ2-5 TRBV5-1 13 . TGCGCCAGCAGCCAGATAGGGGGAGAGACCCAGTACTTC CASSQIGGETQYF
. TRBJ2-1 TRBV6-1 15 TRBD1 TGTGCCAGCAGTGACAGGGGGCGCCAAGTCGATGAGCAGTTCTTC CASSDRGRQVDEQFF
many TRBJ2-5 TRBV2 11 . TGTGCCAGCACTACGGGAGAGACCCAGTACTTC CASTTGETQYF
many TRBJ2-1 TRBV7-2 17 TRBD2 TGTGCCAGCAGCTTAGCGTTTGTAGCGGGAGGTTACAATGAGCAGTTCTTC CASSLAFVAGGYNEQFF
. TRBJ2-1 TRBV5-6 14 . TGTGCCAGCAGCTTGGGGCTCAATGGCGATGAGCAGTTCTTC CASSLGLNGDEQFF
few TRBJ2-3 TRBV20-1 15 TRBD2 TGCAGTGCCGTCTCACTAGCGGGAAGGACAGATACGCAGTATTTT CSAVSLAGRTDTQYF
few TRBJ2-1 TRBV16 17 TRBD2 TGTGCCAGCAGCCAATCCCGGGGGGGAAGCTCCTACAATGAGCAGTTCTTC CASSQSRGGSSYNEQFF
. TRBJ2-1 TRBV10-3 12 . TGTGCCATCAGACAGGGGAGGGGGGAGCAGTTCTTC CAIRQGRGEQFF
many TRBJ1-5 TRBV12-3/TRBV12-4 15 . TGTGCCAGCAGTTTAAACAGAGACTATAATCAGCCCCAGCATTTT CASSLNRDYNQPQHF
. TRBJ2-7 TRBV24-1 13 . TGTGCCGTCGGCCCGAAAGGCTCCTACGAGCAGTACTTC CAVGPKGSYEQYF
. TRBJ2-5 TRBV7-9 11 . TGTGCCAGCAGAGGTGGACCTAACCAGTACTTC CASRGGPNQYF
. TRBJ2-5 TRBV20-1 16 . TGCAGTGCTAGAGAGAGGCCGGGACGCGCAGGAGAGACCCAGTACTTC CSARERPGRAGETQYF
many TRBJ1-5 TRBV28 13 TRBD1 TGTGCCACACACCCGGGACAGGGACAGCCCCAGCATTTT CATHPGQGQPQHF
. TRBJ1-1 TRBV15 16 . TGTGCCACCAGCAGAGACCTCTCGAAATGGGGCACTGAAGCTTTCTTT CATSRDLSKWGTEAFF
few TRBJ1-2 TRBV12-3/TRBV12-4 13 TRBD1 TGTGCCAGCAGTGGACAGGGGCTCTATGGCTACACCTTC CASSGQGLYGYTF
few TRBJ1-6 TRBV9 14 . TGTGCCAGCAGCGTAAGCACGGAGAATTCACCCCTCCACTTT CASSVSTENSPLHF
few TRBJ2-1 TRBV7-8 13 TRBD2 TGTGCCAGCGGGCTAGCGGGAGGAAATGAGCAGTTCTTC CASGLAGGNEQFF
. TRBJ1-1 TRBV6-5 15 . TGTGCCAGCAGTTACTCGCCTACAGTCAACACTGAAGCTTTCTTT CASSYSPTVNTEAFF
many TRBJ2-2 TRBV29-1 16 TRBD2 TGCAGCGCCCAGGGACTAGCGGGCGCGAACACCGGGGAGCTGTTTTTT CSAQGLAGANTGELFF
many TRBJ2-1 TRBV4-2 16 TRBD2 TGTGCCAGCAGCCAAGGCGGGACTAGCGGGAACAATGAGCAGTTCTTC CASSQGGTSGNNEQFF
many TRBJ2-1 TRBV20-1 13 TRBD2 TGCAGTGCTAGGGAATTAGCGGGGAATGAGCAGTTCTTC CSARELAGNEQFF
few TRBJ2-1 TRBV11-2 17 TRBD2 TGTGCCAGCAGCTTAGAAGGGCGGGGGGGACGTATGTATGAGCAGTTCTTC CASSLEGRGGRMYEQFF
many TRBJ2-3 TRBV20-1 16 TRBD2 TGCAGTGCTAGACAAGGACTAGCGGGAATGACAGATACGCAGTATTTT CSARQGLAGMTDTQYF
many TRBJ2-1 TRBV12-3/TRBV12-4 12 TRBD1 TGTGCCAGCAGTCTTGGACAGGCAGGCGAGTTCTTC CASSLGQAGEFF
few TRBJ2-3 TRBV28 16 . TGTGCCAGCAGTGCCCAAGGCCAACTGCCCACAGATACGCAGTATTTT CASSAQGQLPTDTQYF
few TRBJ2-7 TRBV4-2 12 . TGTGCCAGCAGCCAAAACTCCTACGAGCAGTACTTC CASSQNSYEQYF
many TRBJ1-5 TRBV2 17 . TGTGCCAGTTCTGCGTCCGGGACCGTGTATAGCAATCAGCCCCAGCATTTT CASSASGTVYSNQPQHF
many TRBJ2-1 TRBV2 16 . TGTGCCAGCAGTGAAGAGAGGGCGGGCTCCTACAATGAGCAGTTCTTC CASSEERAGSYNEQFF
few TRBJ2-5 TRBV7-6 18 TRBD2 TGTGCCAGCAGCTTAATACTAGCGGGCAACACCATTGGAGAGACCCAGTACTTC CASSLILAGNTIGETQYF
many TRBJ2-7 TRBV6-6 12 TRBD2 TGTGCCAGCGAGGGACTAGCGGGAGTGGCGTACTTC CASEGLAGVAYF
. TRBJ2-2 TRBV18 16 . TGTGCCAGCTCACCATTCCCGGGACCGAACACCGGGGAGCTGTTTTTT CASSPFPGPNTGELFF
. TRBJ2-4 TRBV5-6 13 . TGTGCCAGCAGCTTGAGTGGAGAAAACATTCAGTACTTC CASSLSGENIQYF
few TRBJ2-7 TRBV15 17 TRBD2 TGTGCCACCAGCAGAGACCCTACTAGCGGAATTTCCTACGAGCAGTACTTC CATSRDPTSGISYEQYF
. TRBJ2-5 TRBV3-1 17 TRBD2 TGTGCCAGCAGCCCCCCCTGGGGGAGAGCGGGAGTTGAGACCCAGTACTTC CASSPPWGRAGVETQYF
few TRBJ2-5 TRBV24-1 14 . TGTGCCACCAGTGATCACCGGGACCAAGAGACCCAGTACTTC CATSDHRDQETQYF
many TRBJ1-2 TRBV3-1 17 . TGTGCCAGCAGCCCCCCGTTGGGGACATCCCCCAACTATGGCTACACCTTC CASSPPLGTSPNYGYTF
few TRBJ2-1 TRBV7-9 15 TRBD2 TGTGCCAGCAGCTTTGTTAGCGGGAGGTTGGGTGAGCAGTTCTTC CASSFVSGRLGEQFF
many TRBJ1-1 TRBV4-2 16 . TGTGCCAGCAGCCAAGACCCGGGGGCCTGGGGCACTGAAGCTTTCTTT CASSQDPGAWGTEAFF
many TRBJ2-5 TRBV15 15 . TGTGCCACCAGCAGAGGCGGCAGGGATATGGAGACCCAGTACTTC CATSRGGRDMETQYF
. TRBJ2-3 TRBV7-9 17 . TGTGCCAGCAGCCCTAGAAGAGGGGGAATAAACACAGATACGCAGTATTTT CASSPRRGGINTDTQYF
few TRBJ2-5 TRBV7-6 17 TRBD2 TGTGCCAGCAGCTTAGGTAGCGGGGGGGCCCTGCGAGAGACCCAGTACTTC CASSLGSGGALRETQYF